Following are 26 T cell receptor beta chains from one sample sequenced in a study of human T cells and chemical hapten exposure. Via MiXCR, TCRdb re-called the RACE reads, giving one row per CDR3 protein. The sample carries 340,000 or so distinct CDR3 sequences, approximately 6.3% recorded once. Stated time point: patch test 1, 2 weeks after DPC sensitization. Regarding treatment: therapeutic diphenylcyclopropenone sensitization with weekly scalp DPC. The source material was whole blood, sampled in connection with sensitization to the hapten diphenylcyclopropenone (DPC). These receptors came from a woman aged 18-29 years with alopecia areata. Some clones in this sample may be carry-over from other donors' samples.

This clonotype has more than one count but fewer than ten. This sequence joins TRBV28 and TRBJ1-4, with TRBD1 as a possible D gene (5 bases). Trimming cost V 3 bases and J 5 bases, with 16 bases left between them. The CDR3 is 16 amino acids. The V gene's germline CDR1 is MDHEN and CDR2 SYDVKM. CDR3 DNA sequence: TGTGCCAGCAGTTTCCTTTCCGGGGCCCTAAATGAAAAACTGTTTTTT. This gives the protein CASSFLSGALNEKLFF.

The chain employs TRBV29-1 and TRBJ1-1; D is unclear. Per the germline V gene, CDR1 is SQVTM and CDR2 is ANQGSEA. V shed 6 bases and J shed 6 bases, with 20 bases lying between them. CDR3 length: 14 amino acids. CDR3 region: CSVIPGVFRSEAFF. Written as DNA, the CDR3 is TGCAGCGTCATCCCAGGAGTTTTCCGGTCTGAAGCTTTCTTT. Together with reference TRBV29-1 and TRBJ1-1, the CDR3 gives the full variable domain: SAVISQKPSRDICQRGTSLTIQCQVDSQVTMMFWYRQQPGQSLTLIATANQGSEATYESGFVIDKFPISRPNLTFSTLTVSNMSPEDSSIYLCSVIPGVFRSEAFFGQGTRLTVV.

At least ten counts were recorded for this clonotype. This rearrangement joins TRBV7-8 to TRBJ1-6; TRBD1 matches 9 bases. CDR1 is SGHVS, CDR2 FQNEAQ, per germline. This CDR3 has 15 amino acids. The J segment lost 5 bases and the V segment lost 3 bases, leaving 2 bases of the junction unmatched. Here the CDR3 DNA reads TGTGCCAGCAGCTTGAGGACAGGGGATAATTCACCCCTCCACTTT. Protein: CASSLRTGDNSPLHF.

The V gene is TRBV6-5, the J gene TRBJ1-3; possibly TRBD1 for D (6 bases). V was clipped by 5 bases and J by 0 bases, with 14 bases between them. The CDR3 is made up of 16 amino acids. The germline V gene has CDR1 MNHEY and CDR2 SVGAGI. DNA of the CDR3: TGTGCCAGCAGTCGACTGGGGGCGGACTCTGGAAACACCATATATTTT. This sequence encodes CASSRLGADSGNTIYF.

This clonotype was observed many times. J is TRBJ2-2 and V is TRBV6-2 or TRBV6-3; the D is unclear. V lost 5 bases and J lost 3, with 13 bases in between. The CDR3 is made up of 15 amino acids. Looked up from germline, CDR1 is MNHEY and CDR2 is SVGEGT. The DNA of the CDR3 is TGTGCCAGCAGTGCCTTAAGAGGATACACCGGGGAGCTGTTTTTT. It encodes CASSALRGYTGELFF.

The chain carries TRBV6-1 and TRBJ2-3; TRBD2 agrees at 9 bases. In germline, CDR1 is MNHNS, CDR2 SASEGT. The CDR3 runs to 14 residues. With 8 bases clipped from V and 2 bases from J, the junction kept 5 bases outside the gene matches. This CDR3 is CASLSGGYTDTQYF. The CDR3 DNA is TGTGCCAGCTTAAGCGGGGGGTACACAGATACGCAGTATTTT.

This clonotype appeared many times. The chain is built from TRBV21-1 and TRBJ1-5; the table names TRBD1, a call not compared with the DNA. TRBV21-1 is listed as a pseudogene. This CDR3 has 16 amino acids. Written as DNA, the CDR3 is TGTGCCAGCAGCAAATGGCGAAGGGGAAGCAATCAGCCCCAGCATTTT. Its protein product is CASSKWRRGSNQPQHF.

Only a few counts were recorded for this clonotype. The chain links TRBV18 to TRBJ2-7, with D perhaps TRBD1 (6 bases). The V end was cut by 3 bases, the J end by 13 bases, with 16 bases between. The CDR3 covers 12 residues. Per germline, CDR1 KGHSH and CDR2 LQKENI. The CDR3 reads CASSPYSGERYF. The CDR3 nucleotides read TGTGCCAGCTCACCTTACTCAGGGGAGAGATACTTC.

This clonotype showed up many times. This chain links TRBV20-1 with TRBJ2-1; 8 positions agree with TRBD2. Losses at the gene ends were 6 bases for V and 0 bases for J; bases not matched to a gene: 7. This CDR3 is built from 15 residues. Per the germline V gene, CDR1 is DFQATT and CDR2 is SNEGSKA (reference sequence). For the CDR3, the DNA is TGCAGTGCGGTCCCCGGGACTAGCTCCTACAATGAGCAGTTCTTC. Its translation is CSAVPGTSSYNEQFF.

This clonotype came up many times. The chain combines TRBV12-3 or TRBV12-4 with TRBJ2-7; 7 bases align to TRBD1. CDR3 length: 14 residues. V lost 6 bases to trimming and J lost 1 base; unmatched junction nucleotides: 6. CDR3 nucleotide sequence: TGTGCCAGCAGCCCTAGGGGACAGTCCTACGAGCAGTACTTC. It encodes CASSPRGQSYEQYF.

This clonotype was counted between two and nine times. The CDR3 DNA reads as TGTGCCAGCAGTCCTCCGGGGGCGCGGGAAAAACTGTTTTTT. Residues: CASSPPGAREKLFF. The genes are TRBV6-6 and TRBJ1-4; perhaps TRBD1 as D (6 bases). The CDR3 covers 14 residues. V lost 5 bases, J lost 8 bases, and 15 bases lay in between. Looked up from germline, CDR1 is MNHNY and CDR2 is SVGAGI (reference sequence).

Many counts were recorded for this clonotype. The rearrangement uses TRBV12-3 or TRBV12-4 and TRBJ1-1; possibly TRBD1 for D (6 bases). Deletions cut 6 bases from V and 1 base from J, with 9 bases between. This CDR3 is built from 13 residues. The CDR3 sequence is CASSLTGNTEAFF. The DNA of the CDR3 is TGTGCCAGCAGCTTGACAGGGAACACTGAAGCTTTCTTT.

This clonotype was observed at least ten times. This chain's CDR3 is CASSLSGTSFGTDTQYF. CDR3 coding DNA: TGTGCCAGCAGCCTATCCGGGACTAGCTTTGGCACAGATACGCAGTATTTT. This rearrangement joins TRBV3-1 to TRBJ2-3; 9 bases align to TRBD2. This CDR3 contains 17 residues. J was trimmed by 1 base and V by 4 bases; bases with no gene match: 9. The germline gives CDR1 LGHDT, CDR2 YNNKEL (reference sequence).

There are many counts of this clonotype. This chain connects TRBV6-5 to TRBJ2-2; tentative D call: TRBD2 (7 bases). CDR1 is MNHEY and CDR2 is SVGAGI in the germline V gene. The CDR3 is 16 amino acids. V was trimmed by 5 bases and J by 6 bases, leaving 19 bases between them. The CDR3 reads CASSPPRGGSSGELFF. CDR3 coding DNA: TGTGCCAGCAGTCCCCCCAGGGGAGGGTCTTCCGGGGAGCTGTTTTTT.

This clonotype was found a few times. The chain carries TRBV5-1 and TRBJ2-4, with 10 positions matching TRBD2. The CDR3 sequence is 14 residues long. Trimming cost V 3 bases and J 8 bases; bases outside gene matches: 5. From germline, CDR1 is SGHRS and CDR2 YFSETQ. CDR3 sequence: CASSSSGGEDIQYF. The CDR3, as DNA: TGCGCCAGCAGCTCTAGCGGGGGCGAAGACATTCAGTACTTC.

This clonotype has ten or more counts. The rearrangement joins TRBV7-9 to TRBJ2-3, with D perhaps being TRBD1 or TRBD2 (5 bases each). Germline CDR1 is SEHNR and CDR2 is FQNEAQ (reference sequence). The CDR3 has 15 residues. V was pared by 6 bases and J by 0 bases, with 13 bases between. CDR3 bases: TGTGCCAGCAGGTTCAGGGAGACTAGCACAGATACGCAGTATTTT. It translates to CASRFRETSTDTQYF.

The chain employs TRBV3-1 and TRBJ1-4; possible D gene TRBD1, 5 bases. The CDR3 consists of 18 residues. V lost 0 bases to trimming and J lost 5 bases, with 19 bases between them. The V gene's germline CDR1 is LGHDT and CDR2 YNNKEL (reference sequence). CDR3 loop: CASSQDLILEGTNEKLFF. In DNA, the CDR3 is TGTGCCAGCAGCCAAGATCTTATTCTAGAGGGGACGAATGAAAAACTGTTTTTT.

The genes are TRBV10-3 and TRBJ1-1; D unresolved. Germline CDR1 is ENHRY and CDR2 is SYGVKD. The CDR3 is 13 amino acids. V lost 4 bases to trimming and J lost 3 bases, with 9 bases between them. The CDR3 DNA is TGTGCCATCAGTGGGGTAGAGGACACTGAAGCTTTCTTT. Translation: CAISGVEDTEAFF.

This clonotype has ten or more counts. The J gene is TRBJ1-1, the V gene TRBV6-6; TRBD1 might be the D (6 bases). The CDR3 consists of 16 residues. Germline CDR1 is MNHNY and CDR2 is SVGAGI (reference sequence). V lost 5 bases and J lost 1, with 17 bases in between. As DNA, the CDR3 is TGTGCCAGCAGTCTAACAGGGTTGGGATCGAACACTGAAGCTTTCTTT. Translation: CASSLTGLGSNTEAFF.

This clonotype was seen only a few times. This chain connects TRBV9 to TRBJ1-2, with D maybe TRBD1 (6 bases). The V and J ends lost 0 bases and 5 bases respectively, with 14 bases between them. The germline gives CDR1 SGDLS, CDR2 YYNGEE. CDR3 length equals 15 residues. The CDR3 protein is CASSVDHGGGYGYTF. In DNA form, the CDR3 reads TGTGCCAGCAGCGTAGATCACGGAGGGGGTTATGGCTACACCTTC.

The sample holds many counts of this clonotype. The chain recombines TRBV6-2 or TRBV6-3 with TRBJ2-7, with D perhaps matching TRBD1 or TRBD2 (5 bases each). Germline V CDR1 and CDR2: MNHEY, SVGEGT. V shed 0 bases and J shed 7 bases, with 7 bases lying between them. The CDR3 sequence is 12 residues long. In nucleotides, the CDR3 is TGTGCCAGCAGTTACTCTGAGGGGGAGCAGTACTTC. It specifies CASSYSEGEQYF.

The genes are TRBV5-1 and TRBJ1-1; possible D gene TRBD1, 5 bases. V was shortened by 1 base and J by 5 bases, with 12 bases between the two germline ends. This CDR3 region has 14 residues. Per germline, CDR1 SGHRS and CDR2 YFSETQ. CDR3 amino acids: CASSLHQGGTEAFF. The CDR3 DNA is TGCGCCAGCAGCTTGCATCAGGGAGGGACTGAAGCTTTCTTT.

This clonotype was seen at least ten times. The chain joins TRBV6-5 to TRBJ1-5, with no clear D. V shed 5 bases and J shed 4 bases, with 9 bases lying between them. The germline CDR1 and CDR2 sequences are MNHEY and SVGAGI. The CDR3 consists of 13 residues. The chain's CDR3 is CASSIRNNQPQHF. In nucleotides, the CDR3 is TGTGCCAGCAGTATCCGGAATAATCAGCCCCAGCATTTT.

This clonotype has a handful of counts. This sequence joins TRBV27 and TRBJ1-1; TRBD1 might be the D (6 bases). Trimming took off 6 bases at V and 0 bases at J, with 11 bases between the two ends. CDR1 and CDR2 (germline): MNHEY, SMNVEV (reference sequence). The CDR3 loop spans 14 amino acids. The CDR3 DNA is TGTGCCAGCAGCCACGGACAGATGAACACTGAAGCTTTCTTT. Translated, it gives CASSHGQMNTEAFF.

This clonotype was detected a few times. V gene TRBV12-3 or TRBV12-4 combines with J gene TRBJ1-6; D possibly corresponds to TRBD1 (6 bases). The CDR3 is 17 amino acids. With 7 bases removed from V and 7 bases from J, the gap between germline ends came to 23 bases. The CDR3 coding sequence is TGTGCCAGCACCCAGGGGAGGAGGGGCGCGTGGAATTCACCCCTCCACTTT. Residues: CASTQGRRGAWNSPLHF.

This clonotype was seen only a few times. This chain connects TRBV12-3 or TRBV12-4 to TRBJ2-2; D is perhaps TRBD2 (5 bases). The CDR3 has 14 amino acids. V lost 7 bases to trimming and J lost 7 bases, with 16 bases between them. In DNA form, the CDR3 reads TGTGCCAGCACCCCGAAGATCGGGGACGGGGAGCTGTTTTTT. Its translation is CASTPKIGDGELFF.